Following are 27 T cell receptor beta chains from one sample sequenced in a study of CD8+ T cells in alopecia areata. Documented treatment: oral pan-JAK inhibitor, 5-10 mg twice daily. cDNA serving as the sequencing template came from extracted, reverse transcribed RNA. The protocol was immunoSEQ multiplex PCR, while the TCRdb copy is restricted to in-frame clones and leaves out a portion. The table includes roughly 110,000 clones, about 83% detected once. Sequenced material: CD8+ T cells sorted from blood, taken at week 24, from a patient treated with tofacitinib. Receptor source: a human donor with alopecia areata.

V and J are TRBV14 and TRBJ2-7; 9 bases are shared with TRBD2. From germline, CDR1 is SGHDN and CDR2 FVKESK. V gave up 4 bases and J gave up 3 bases; unmatched junction bases: 4. The length of the CDR3 is 14 residues. The CDR3 loop is CASSLMTSGYEQYF. The DNA for the CDR3 is TGTGCCAGCAGCCTGATGACTAGCGGCTACGAGCAGTACTTC. The complete variable domain, with remaining parts taken from reference TRBV14 and TRBJ2-7, reads EAGVTQFPSHSVIEKGQTVTLRCDPISGHDNLYWYRRVMGKEIKFLLHFVKESKQDESGMPNNRFLAERTGGTYSTLKVQPAELEDSGVYFCASSLMTSGYEQYFGPGTRLTVT.

This clone was counted only a few times. V usage is TRBV19 and J usage is TRBJ2-2; D is ambiguous. The V end was cut by 7 bases, the J end by 5 bases, with 17 bases between. Germline values: CDR1 LNHDA, CDR2 SQIVND (reference sequence). The CDR3 is 15 amino acids. The CDR3 sequence is CASKAVDHQTGELFF. Here the CDR3 DNA reads TGTGCCAGTAAGGCCGTCGACCATCAAACCGGGGAGCTGTTTTTT.

The chain links TRBV9 to TRBJ1-1; TRBD1 agrees at 10 bases. The CDR3 loop spans 15 amino acids. V was clipped by 3 bases and J by 5 bases; unmatched bases: 7. Germline CDR1 and CDR2: SGDLS and YYNGEE. CDR3 region: CASSAKTGGRTEAFF. CDR3 bases: TGTGCCAGCAGCGCAAAGACAGGGGGCAGGACTGAAGCTTTCTTT.

A few counts support this clone. The chain recombines TRBV4-3 with TRBJ2-3; D not certain. This CDR3 is built from 16 residues. Germline CDR1 LGHNA, CDR2 YSLEER. Deletions cut 0 bases from V and 4 bases from J, with 14 bases between. The CDR3 here is CASSQDRHRLSDTQYF. DNA for the CDR3: TGCGCCAGCAGCCAAGATAGGCACAGACTGTCAGATACGCAGTATTTT.

The chain's CDR3 is CASSQEPVFSNTGELFF. As DNA, the CDR3 is TGCGCCAGCAGCCAAGAACCAGTTTTCTCTAACACCGGGGAGCTGTTTTTT. The genes are TRBV4-3 and TRBJ2-2; unclear D gene. V gave up 0 bases and J gave up 2 bases, with 13 bases separating them. This CDR3 contains 17 residues. Looked up from germline, CDR1 is LGHNA and CDR2 is YSLEER.

The CDR3 DNA reads as TGTGCCAGCAGCTTGGTTTTTGGGGACCGAGAGACCCAGTACTTC. It codes for CASSLVFGDRETQYF. The chain carries TRBV11-2 and TRBJ2-5; D tentatively reads TRBD1 or TRBD2 (5 bases each). The V end lost 3 bases, the J end lost 4 bases, and 15 bases lay between the germline ends. Germline V gene sequence: CDR1 SGHAT, CDR2 FQNNGV. CDR3 size: 15 residues.

This chain uses TRBV5-1 with TRBJ1-2, with 8 bases that match TRBD1. CDR3 size: 14 residues. Germline-derived CDR1 and CDR2 are SGHRS and YFSETQ. The V gene end was trimmed by 3 bases and the J gene end by 4 bases; junction bases not matched to a gene: 5. This CDR3 reads CASSSFDRGYGYTF. CDR3 sequence (DNA): TGCGCCAGCAGCTCGTTCGACAGGGGCTATGGCTACACCTTC.

The V call is TRBV10-3, the J call TRBJ2-1; TRBD2 might be the D (7 bases). The CDR3 extends over 12 amino acids. Looked up from germline, CDR1 is ENHRY and CDR2 is SYGVKD. V was cut by 5 bases and J by 8 bases, with 10 bases left in between. As DNA, the CDR3 is TGTGCCATCAGTCCGGGGGGCGATGAGCAGTTCTTC. It yields the protein CAISPGGDEQFF.

CDR3 in amino acids: CASSFTGGAQYEQYF. The CDR3 DNA is TGTGCCAGCAGCTTCACGGGGGGCGCTCAGTACGAGCAGTACTTC. V and J are TRBV5-6 and TRBJ2-7; D might be TRBD2 (7 bases). The CDR3 totals 15 residues. Germline lookup yields CDR1 SGHDT and CDR2 YYEEEE. Between the trimmed V and J ends, which lost 2 bases and 4 bases, there was a span of 16 bases.

The CDR3 here is CASSQDGSVWARGYGYTF. The CDR3 DNA reads as TGTGCCAGCAGCCAAGATGGGTCAGTGTGGGCCCGGGGCTATGGCTACACCTTC. The chain has TRBV4-2 and TRBJ1-2; no reliable D call. Trimming left V 0 bases short and J 4 bases short, with 21 bases between. Germline CDR1 LGHNA, CDR2 YNFKEQ. This CDR3 region has 18 residues.

In regard to this clone: Sequence at one end of the junction differs from germline and may be a read error. The V and J genes are TRBV4-2 and TRBJ2-7, with TRBD2 matching over 11 bases. From germline, CDR1 is LGHNA and CDR2 YNFKEQ. The length of the CDR3 is 16 residues. DNA of the CDR3: TGTGCCAGTAGCCAAGATCTAGCGGGGGGCTCCTACGAGCGGTACTTC. This sequence encodes CASSQDLAGGSYERYF.

V and J are TRBV27 and TRBJ2-5; 11 nucleotides line up with TRBD2. CDR3 length: 15 residues. The J segment lost 4 bases and the V segment lost 4 bases, leaving 5 bases of the junction unmatched. The germline V gene has CDR1 MNHEY and CDR2 SMNVEV (reference sequence). The DNA for the CDR3 is TGTGCCAGCAGTTCCCCCGGGACTAGCGGAGAGACCCAGTACTTC. It specifies CASSSPGTSGETQYF.

This clone is a singleton in its sample. The chain combines TRBV4-2 with TRBJ2-1; 7 bases align to TRBD1. Germline V gene sequence: CDR1 LGHNA, CDR2 YNFKEQ. The CDR3 length is 15 residues. The J segment lost 7 bases and the V segment lost 0 bases, leaving 6 bases of the junction unmatched. CDR3 amino acids: CASSQEQGLWNEQFF. In nucleotides, the CDR3 is TGTGCCAGCAGCCAAGAACAGGGGTTATGGAATGAGCAGTTCTTC.

This chain uses TRBV7-9 with TRBJ2-1; D not resolved. The CDR3 loop spans 12 amino acids. Germline CDR1 SEHNR, CDR2 FQNEAQ (reference sequence). V lost 0 bases, J lost 15 bases, and 12 bases lay in between. The CDR3 sequence is CASSLAMEPTFF. The CDR3 region has the DNA TGTGCCAGCAGCTTAGCGATGGAGCCGACGTTCTTC.

This clone was recorded a few times. Additional DNA sequences in this sample encode the identical CDR3. This chain links TRBV6-5 with TRBJ2-5; D is unclear. V shed 0 bases and J shed 4 bases, with 9 bases lying between them. Germline-derived CDR1 and CDR2 are MNHEY and SVGAGI. The CDR3 contains 14 residues. The CDR3 protein is CASSYSGIGETQYF. CDR3 sequence (DNA): TGTGCCAGCAGTTACTCAGGAATTGGAGAGACCCAGTACTTC.

The V gene is TRBV9, the J gene TRBJ2-7; no reliable D call. V was shortened by 0 bases and J by 2 bases, with 9 bases between the two germline ends. Germline V CDR1 and CDR2: SGDLS, YYNGEE. This CDR3 comprises 14 residues. In DNA form, the CDR3 reads TGTGCCAGCAGCGTAGAAGGCTCCCCCTACGAGCAGTACTTC. This encodes CASSVEGSPYEQYF.

The chain combines TRBV6-5 with TRBJ2-7, with 8 bases fitting TRBD1. This CDR3 is 14 amino acids long. The V segment lost 6 bases and the J segment 3 bases; nucleotides outside the gene matches: 7. Germline CDR1 MNHEY, CDR2 SVGAGI. CDR3 sequence reads: CASSLGTGFYEQYF. CDR3 coding DNA: TGTGCCAGCAGCCTGGGGACAGGATTCTACGAGCAGTACTTC.

The rearrangement links TRBV6-1 to TRBJ2-7; 8 bases line up with TRBD1. CDR1 and CDR2 (germline): MNHNS, SASEGT. V dropped 1 base and J dropped 4; count of bases not matched to a gene: 6. CDR3 length equals 15 residues. The chain's CDR3 is CASSEEPRGLYEQYF. CDR3 coding DNA: TGTGCCAGCAGTGAAGAGCCCAGGGGGCTGTACGAGCAGTACTTC.

The V and J genes are TRBV27 and TRBJ2-1; 12 bases are a match to TRBD2. The CDR3 is 15 residues long. Germline V gene lookup returns CDR1 MNHEY and CDR2 SMNVEV (reference sequence). Germline trimming cut 5 bases from V and 4 bases from J; bases unmatched to any gene: 3. Here the CDR3 DNA reads TGTGCCAGCAGTGCCGGGACTAGCGGGTACAATGAGCAGTTCTTC. Amino acid sequence: CASSAGTSGYNEQFF.

This chain links TRBV30 with TRBJ2-2; either TRBD1 or TRBD2 may fit D (5 bases each). The CDR3 is 11 amino acids. In germline, CDR1 is GTSNPN, CDR2 SVGIG (reference sequence). V gave up 4 bases and J gave up 9 bases, with 9 bases separating them. In DNA, the CDR3 is TGTGCCTGGACCCGGGGCCGGGAGCTGTTTTTT. Translating it yields CAWTRGRELFF.

This chain joins TRBV5-1 and TRBJ2-5; D is unclear. Trimming shortened V by 4 bases and J by 3 bases, and 10 bases separated the two germline ends. CDR1 and CDR2 (germline): SGHRS, YFSETQ. CDR3 length: 13 residues. The CDR3 sequence: CASSLNTEETQYF. DNA of the CDR3: TGCGCCAGCAGCCTAAACACGGAAGAGACCCAGTACTTC.

This clone was seen a single time. The rearrangement uses TRBV10-3 and TRBJ2-7, with 8 bases aligning to TRBD2. V shed 9 bases and J 5 bases; nucleotides not matched to a gene: 12. CDR1 and CDR2 (germline): ENHRY, SYGVKD. CDR3 length: 14 residues. CDR3 nucleotides: TGTGCCATACAGCGGGGGCCTGCCCAGGACGAGCAGTACTTC. Amino acids: CAIQRGPAQDEQYF.

This sequence joins TRBV23-1 and TRBJ2-2; D unresolved. TRBV23-1 is an ORF, and what it does is uncertain. V lost 2 bases and J 3 bases, leaving 10 bases between the germline ends. This CDR3 is built from 15 residues. DNA of the CDR3: TGCGCCAGCAGTCAAAACCCGGCTGACACCGGGGAGCTGTTTTTT. It translates to CASSQNPADTGELFF.

This sequence joins TRBV27 and TRBJ1-4; D uncertain. From germline, CDR1 is MNHEY and CDR2 SMNVEV (reference sequence). V was clipped by 7 bases and J by 7 bases, with 16 bases between them. CDR3 length: 14 residues. In DNA form, the CDR3 reads TGTGCCAGCAAGCGGGTCCCCGGAGGTGAAAAACTGTTTTTT. This sequence encodes CASKRVPGGEKLFF.

V and J are TRBV4-2 and TRBJ2-1, with 10 bases that match TRBD2. V was pared by 2 bases and J by 7 bases, with 8 bases of the junction left unmatched. Germline V gene lookup returns CDR1 LGHNA and CDR2 YNFKEQ. The CDR3 sequence is 16 residues long. The chain's CDR3 is CASSQLAGERPNEQFF. CDR3 DNA sequence: TGTGCCAGCAGCCAACTAGCGGGGGAGCGGCCGAATGAGCAGTTCTTC.

The genes are TRBV15 and TRBJ2-1; D ambiguous. The germline V gene encodes CDR1 LNHNV and CDR2 YYDKDF (reference sequence). V lost 0 bases and J 6 bases, leaving 12 bases between the germline ends. The CDR3 consists of 15 residues. CDR3: CATSRDVKVINEQFF. DNA for the CDR3: TGTGCCACCAGCAGAGATGTTAAGGTCATCAATGAGCAGTTCTTC.

The J gene is TRBJ2-7, the V gene TRBV9, with D uncertain. The germline V and J ends were trimmed by 0 bases and 5 bases, with 6 bases remaining between them. CDR3 length: 12 residues. Germline assignment: CDR1 SGDLS and CDR2 YYNGEE. Here the CDR3 DNA reads TGTGCCAGCAGCGTAGATGGGGACGAGCAGTACTTC. Translated, it gives CASSVDGDEQYF. Complete variable domain (other parts from reference TRBV9 and TRBJ2-7): DSGVTQTPKHLITATGQRVTLRCSPRSGDLSVYWYQQSLDQGLQFLIQYYNGEERAKGNILERFSAQQFPDLHSELNLSSLELGDSALYFCASSVDGDEQYFGPGTRLTVT.